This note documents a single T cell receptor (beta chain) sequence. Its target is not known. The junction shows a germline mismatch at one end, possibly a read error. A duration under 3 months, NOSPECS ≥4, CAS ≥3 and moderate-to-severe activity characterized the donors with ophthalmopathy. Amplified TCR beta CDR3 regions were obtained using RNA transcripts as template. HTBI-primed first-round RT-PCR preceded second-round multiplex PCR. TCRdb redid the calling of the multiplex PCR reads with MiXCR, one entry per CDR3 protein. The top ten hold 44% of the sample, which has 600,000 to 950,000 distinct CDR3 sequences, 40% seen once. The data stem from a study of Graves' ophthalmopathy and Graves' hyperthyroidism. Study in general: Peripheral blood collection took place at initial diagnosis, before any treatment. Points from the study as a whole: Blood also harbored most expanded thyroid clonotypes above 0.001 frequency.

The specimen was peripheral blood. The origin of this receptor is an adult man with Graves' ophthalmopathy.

CDR3 bases: TGTGCCAGCAGGCGACTCGGGACAGCCTACGAGCAGTACTTC. Its protein is CASRRLGTAYEQYF. The V gene is TRBV10-2, the J gene TRBJ2-7; 7 nucleotides agree with TRBD1. The CDR3 contains 14 residues. The germline CDR1 and CDR2 sequences are WSHSY and SAAADI.